The 10 T cell receptor beta chains below come from one sample, sequenced in a study of cytomegalovirus exposure and HLA in healthy donors. 13 Jbeta primers and 60 Vbeta primers were used for the PCR. Method: immunoSEQ multiplex PCR; TCRdb's copy keeps in-frame clones and lacks some. The sample contains about 120,000 clones, more than 65% of which appear only once. The sequencing sample was made of PBMCs. Receptors were obtained from a young man in good health and CMV-seropositive.

The chain is built from TRBV7-4 and TRBJ1-6, with a weak D call TRBD1 (5 bases). Trimming shortened V by 1 base and J by 13 bases, and 11 bases separated the two germline ends. This CDR3 has 13 amino acids. Germline V gene sequence: CDR1 SGHVT, CDR2 SQSDAQ. CDR3 residues: CASSLGGVPPLHF. In DNA, the CDR3 is TGTGCCAGCAGCTTAGGGGGGGTCCCGCCCCTCCACTTT.

The gene calls are TRBV9 and TRBJ2-2; maybe TRBD1 (7 bases). Trimming took off 4 bases at V and 3 bases at J, with 16 bases between the two ends. The CDR3 is made up of 16 amino acids. Germline CDR1 is SGDLS and CDR2 is YYNGEE. In DNA, the CDR3 is TGTGCCAGCAGCTTATTCACAGGGGAGGACACCGGGGAGCTGTTTTTT. It codes for CASSLFTGEDTGELFF.

This clone occurred a few times. This rearrangement joins TRBV5-1 to TRBJ1-2, with 8 bases aligning to TRBD1. V lost 3 bases and J lost 3; bases outside the gene matches: 13. Looked up from germline, CDR1 is SGHRS and CDR2 is YFSETQ. This CDR3 contains 17 residues. This CDR3 reads CASSWTGNPLFHYGYTF. As DNA, the CDR3 is TGCGCCAGCAGCTGGACAGGGAACCCTTTATTCCACTATGGCTACACCTTC.

The CDR3 DNA is TGTGCCAGCCGACAGGTTCCCTACGAGCAGTACTTC. This translates into CASRQVPYEQYF. The V and J genes are TRBV28 and TRBJ2-7; TRBD1 might be the D (6 bases). Germline V gene data show CDR1 as MDHEN and CDR2 as SYDVKM. This CDR3 contains 12 residues. Trimming pared 8 bases from V and 2 bases from J, leaving 10 bases between.

This rearrangement joins TRBV5-1 to TRBJ2-5; 8 nucleotides agree with TRBD1. The CDR3 sequence is 13 residues long. Trimming removed 3 bases from V and 3 bases from J; junction bases left unmatched: 1. Looked up from germline, CDR1 is SGHRS and CDR2 is YFSETQ. CDR3 bases: TGCGCCAGCAGCTGGGGACAGGAAGAGACCCAGTACTTC. Its translation: CASSWGQEETQYF.

The DNA of the CDR3 is TGTGCCAGCAGTTTTACAGCGGGGGGCTCCTACGAGCAGTACTTC. Translating it yields CASSFTAGGSYEQYF. The rearrangement links TRBV6-5 to TRBJ2-7, with 9 nucleotides matching TRBD2. With V trimmed by 4 bases and J by 0 bases, 4 bases remained unmatched. The CDR3 spans 15 residues. Germline V gene data show CDR1 as MNHEY and CDR2 as SVGAGI.

V and J are TRBV4-3 and TRBJ2-7; 7 bases are a match to TRBD1. The CDR3 contains 14 residues. Germline V CDR1 and CDR2: LGHNA, YSLEER. V trimming: 4 bases; J trimming: 5 bases; junction bases outside the gene matches: 8. CDR3 loop: CASSPRQGYNEQYF. The CDR3 nucleotides are TGCGCCAGCAGCCCGCGACAGGGTTACAACGAGCAGTACTTC.

J is TRBJ2-7 and V is TRBV4-3, with D possibly being TRBD1 (6 bases). The germline V and J ends were trimmed by 0 bases and 6 bases, with 12 bases remaining between them. The CDR3 has 14 residues. The germline V gene has CDR1 LGHNA and CDR2 YSLEER. For the CDR3, the DNA is TGCGCCAGCAGCCAAGATCTGGGGGCGGGCGAGCAGTACTTC. Amino acids: CASSQDLGAGEQYF.

In regard to this clone: Other DNA sequences from this sample encode an identical CDR3 as well. This sequence joins TRBV6-5 and TRBJ2-7, with D possibly TRBD1 on 5 matching bases. Trimming left V 9 bases short and J 0 bases short, with 18 bases between. Germline V lookup: CDR1 MNHEY, CDR2 SVGAGI. The CDR3 sequence is 15 residues long. In nucleotides, the CDR3 is TGTGCCAGTAGTCCCTGGGCAGGGCGCTCCTACGAGCAGTACTTC. Translated: CASSPWAGRSYEQYF.

The chain joins TRBV5-4 to TRBJ2-7, with no clear D. Trimming shortened V by 3 bases and J by 0 bases, and 10 bases separated the two germline ends. Germline V CDR1 and CDR2: SGHNT, YYREEE (reference sequence). The CDR3 consists of 14 residues. DNA of the CDR3: TGTGCCAGCAGCTATAGTATTCACTCCTACGAGCAGTACTTC. Protein product: CASSYSIHSYEQYF.